These 5 T cell receptor beta chains originate from one sample sequenced in a study of cytomegalovirus exposure and HLA in healthy donors. PCR employed 60 Vbeta and 13 Jbeta primers. The assay was immunoSEQ multiplex PCR, and TCRdb's table has in-frame clones only and misses some. Of roughly 110,000 clones listed, around 70% are singletons. What was sequenced was PBMCs. The receptor source for this set is a boy younger than 18 in good health and CMV-seronegative.

This clone was counted only a few times. The rearrangement joins TRBV5-1 to TRBJ1-1; possible D gene TRBD1, 6 bases. The ends were cut back, 1 base at V and 3 bases at J, with 10 bases in the middle. The germline V gene encodes CDR1 SGHRS and CDR2 YFSETQ. This CDR3 has 14 residues. CDR3 nucleotides: TGCGCCAGCAGCTTGACAGGGAGGGACACTGAAGCTTTCTTT. Encoded protein: CASSLTGRDTEAFF. Full variable domain (remainder filled in from reference TRBV5-1 and TRBJ1-1): KAGVTQTPRYLIKTRGQQVTLSCSPISGHRSVSWYQQTPGQGLQFLFEYFSETQRNKGNFPGRFSGRQFSNSRSEMNVSTLELGDSALYLCASSLTGRDTEAFFGQGTRLTVV.

The chain joins TRBV9 to TRBJ2-3; a weak D match, TRBD2 (5 bases). Trimming removed 5 bases from V and 2 bases from J, with 9 bases in between. Germline loops: CDR1 SGDLS, CDR2 YYNGEE. The CDR3 runs to 13 residues. CDR3 DNA: TGTGCCAGCAGTGCGGACTCCACAGATACGCAGTATTTT. Translation gives CASSADSTDTQYF.

The J gene is TRBJ2-6, the V gene TRBV5-1, with D hard to call. CDR1 SGHRS and CDR2 YFSETQ come from the germline V gene. The V end was cut by 4 bases, the J end by 3 bases, with 8 bases between. The CDR3 spans 14 residues. The DNA of the CDR3 is TGCGCCAGCAGCCCCTCCGGTGGGGCCAACGTCCTGACTTTC. It yields the protein CASSPSGGANVLTF.

The J gene is TRBJ2-5, the V gene TRBV7-3; D perhaps matches TRBD2 (6 bases). The length of the CDR3 is 13 residues. Germline values: CDR1 SGHTA, CDR2 FQGTGA. With 5 bases removed from V and 7 bases from J, the gap between germline ends came to 14 bases. The CDR3 DNA reads as TGTGCCAGCAGCGACCGGGACGGGGGGACCCAGTACTTC. Its protein is CASSDRDGGTQYF.

The genes are TRBV5-1 and TRBJ2-5; 11 bases align to TRBD2. The CDR3 contains 19 residues. The germline V gene encodes CDR1 SGHRS and CDR2 YFSETQ. Trimming at V came to 0 bases and at J to 5 bases, leaving 15 bases not matched to a gene. The chain's CDR3 is CASSLANFVLAGVSETQYF. Written as DNA, the CDR3 is TGCGCCAGCAGCTTGGCCAATTTTGTACTAGCGGGAGTGTCGGAGACCCAGTACTTC.